This T cell receptor (beta chain) appears in the sequencing data of a study of control samples from healthy donors and cancer patients. V was shortened by 4 bases and J by 6 bases, with 10 bases between the two germline ends. Germline values: CDR1 DFQATT, CDR2 SNEGSKA (reference sequence). This CDR3 contains 11 residues. Some clones are missing from TCRdb's copy, which holds only in-frame ones; the method was immunoSEQ multiplex PCR. The table has fewer than 200,000 clones, 80% to 90% seen once. The sequence derives from a woman under 40 in good health. The chain links TRBV20-1 to TRBJ2-7, with D maybe TRBD2 (5 bases). Input material: blood. This CDR3 reads CSAIGVSEQYF. CDR3 coding DNA: TGCAGTGCTATCGGGGTTAGCGAGCAGTACTTC.